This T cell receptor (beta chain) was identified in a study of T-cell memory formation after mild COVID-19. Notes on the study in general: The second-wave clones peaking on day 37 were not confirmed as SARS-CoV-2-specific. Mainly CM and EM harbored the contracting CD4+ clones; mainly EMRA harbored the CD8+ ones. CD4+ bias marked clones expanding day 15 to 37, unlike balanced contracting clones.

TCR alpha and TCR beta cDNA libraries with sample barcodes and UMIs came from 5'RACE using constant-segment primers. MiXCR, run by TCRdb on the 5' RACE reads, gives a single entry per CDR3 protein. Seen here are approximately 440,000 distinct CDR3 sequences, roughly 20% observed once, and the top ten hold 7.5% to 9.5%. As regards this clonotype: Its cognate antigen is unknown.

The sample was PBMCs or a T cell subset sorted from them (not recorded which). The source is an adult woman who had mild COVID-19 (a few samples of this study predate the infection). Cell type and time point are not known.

The CDR3: CASSFTLGLAGGVGGELFF. CDR3 DNA sequence: TGTGCCAGCAGTTTTACTTTGGGACTAGCGGGAGGAGTCGGCGGGGAGCTGTTTTTT. The chain recombines TRBV12-3 or TRBV12-4 with TRBJ2-2; 15 nucleotides match TRBD2. Trimming removed 3 bases from V and 7 bases from J; junction bases left unmatched: 12. The CDR3 has 19 amino acids.